These 8 T cell receptor beta chains share one sample of origin, sequenced in a study of CD8 T cells in ankylosing spondylitis. TCRdb reanalysed the 5' RACE reads using MiXCR and keeps one entry per CDR3 protein. The sample carries about 360,000 distinct CDR3 sequences, roughly 22% recorded once. Specimen: blood, either unsorted or a sorted T cell fraction (not recorded which). Source of these receptors: a male donor with ankylosing spondylitis or in good health (not recorded which).

The table lists this clonotype with a few counts. The V call is TRBV20-1, the J call TRBJ2-7; a possible D gene is TRBD2 (6 bases). V was shortened by 0 bases and J by 6 bases, with 21 bases between the two germline ends. The CDR3 length is 16 residues. The germline CDR1 and CDR2 sequences are DFQATT and SNEGSKA (reference sequence). The CDR3 coding sequence is TGCAGTGCTAGAGATATAGCGGTGGCGTGGGAAACCGAGCAGTACTTC. Residues: CSARDIAVAWETEQYF.

This clonotype has only a few counts. The V and J genes are TRBV11-2 and TRBJ2-7; D is unclear. Trimming took 3 bases from V and 2 from J, leaving 14 bases between them. Germline assignment: CDR1 SGHAT and CDR2 FQNNGV. This CDR3 region has 15 residues. The CDR3 region has the DNA TGTGCCAGCAGCTTTCGGGTTAGCTCAACCTACGAGCAGTACTTC. Translated: CASSFRVSSTYEQYF.

This clonotype was detected a few times. V usage is TRBV7-2 and J usage is TRBJ1-2; possibly TRBD1 for D (6 bases). V was trimmed by 5 bases and J by 3 bases, leaving 13 bases between them. Germline V gene data show CDR1 as SGHTA and CDR2 as FQGNSA. This CDR3 is 14 amino acids long. CDR3 nucleotides: TGTGCCAGCAGCAACCCCGGGGGCTACTATGGCTACACCTTC. Translated, it gives CASSNPGGYYGYTF.

In its sample, this clonotype was seen many times. The J gene is TRBJ2-3, the V gene TRBV12-3 or TRBV12-4, with D possibly TRBD2 on 6 matching bases. Trimming stripped 5 bases from V and 5 bases from J, with 23 bases between. The CDR3 spans 17 residues. DNA of the CDR3: TGTGCCAGCAGTCCCACCCTCCGGGGGAAACGGGAAGATACGCAGTATTTT. Protein: CASSPTLRGKREDTQYF.

J is TRBJ2-1 and V is TRBV6-5; TRBD2 aligns across 12 bases. The CDR3 loop spans 17 amino acids. The germline V gene has CDR1 MNHEY and CDR2 SVGAGI. Germline trimming cut 2 bases from V and 3 bases from J; bases unmatched to any gene: 5. The CDR3 sequence is CASSYVSTSGGYNEQFF. The CDR3 region has the DNA TGTGCCAGCAGTTACGTTTCGACTAGCGGGGGCTACAATGAGCAGTTCTTC.

This clonotype came up a few times. V and J are TRBV4-2 and TRBJ2-2; D gene ambiguous. V lost 6 bases, J lost 0 bases, and 23 bases lay in between. CDR1 is LGHNA and CDR2 is YNFKEQ in the germline V gene. The CDR3 is 19 residues long. The CDR3 nucleotides read TGTGCCAGCAGTCCTCTCGGAACCTTAATGGTATCGAACACCGGGGAGCTGTTTTTT. Translation gives CASSPLGTLMVSNTGELFF.

The chain has TRBV7-9 and TRBJ2-7, with D possibly matching TRBD1 (6 bases). Between the trimmed V and J ends, which lost 7 bases and 7 bases, there was a span of 23 bases. The CDR3 extends over 15 amino acids. Germline V lookup: CDR1 SEHNR, CDR2 FQNEAQ (reference sequence). The CDR3 DNA reads as TGTGCCAGCAACTTTGCCGGACAGACCGCTGAGGAGCAGTACTTC. It translates to CASNFAGQTAEEQYF.

This sequence joins TRBV21-1 and TRBJ2-3; the table gives TRBD1 as D, unverified against the DNA. TRBV21-1 is a pseudogene locus. The length of the CDR3 is 13 residues. CDR3 bases: TGTGCCAGCAGCAAAGCGCTGGGGGGATGGCGGTATTTT. Translated, it gives CASSKALGGWRYF.